The present T cell receptor beta chain was sequenced within a study of T-cell reconstitution after alpha-beta-depleted transplantation in children. Unique molecular identifiers were built into the TCRbeta library. TCRdb re-derived calls from the PCR reads in MiXCR, one entry per CDR3 protein. Of about 540,000 distinct CDR3 sequences in the sample, about a quarter were seen once. This clonotype occurred a few times. The CDR3 is made up of 14 amino acids. Germline values: CDR1 LNHNV, CDR2 YYDKDF (reference sequence). Trimming stripped 8 bases from V and 2 bases from J, with 13 bases between. Sequenced material: PBMCs, taken before TCRalphabeta/CD19-depleted stem cell transplant. This clonotype was sampled from a boy under two years old with Wiskott-Aldrich syndrome, due to receive a stem cell transplant. The chain links TRBV15 to TRBJ1-3, with D unclear. The CDR3, as DNA: TGTGCCACCTTAGAGGGCACCACTGGAAACACCATATATTTT. This sequence encodes CATLEGTTGNTIYF. Complete variable domain (other parts from reference TRBV15 and TRBJ1-3): DAMVIQNPRYQVTQFGKPVTLSCSQTLNHNVMYWYQQKSSQAPKLLFHYYDKDFNNEADTPDNFQSRRPNTSFCFLDIRSPGLGDTAMYLCATLEGTTGNTIYFGEGSWLTVV.